The clone carrying this T cell receptor beta chain was counted many times. As yet, its antigen is unknown. It was RNA transcripts that yielded the amplified TCR beta CDR3 regions. First-round RT-PCR targeting the TCR CDR3 was performed with the HTBI primer set. TCRdb used MiXCR to reprocess the multiplex PCR reads, holding one entry per CDR3 protein. The sample lists some 530,000 distinct CDR3 sequences, roughly 22% occurring once. The data derive from a study of T cells in Graves' hyperthyroidism and ophthalmopathy. Across the study: Peripheral blood was drawn at first diagnosis, prior to all treatment.

The CDR3 extends over 14 amino acids. Germline loops: CDR1 SNHLY, CDR2 FYNNEI. The germline V and J ends were trimmed by 6 bases and 5 bases, with 16 bases remaining between them. Disease lasting under 3 months, a NOSPECS grade of at least 4, and a Clinical Activity Score of at least 3 were features of the ophthalmopathy patients. Uncontrolled infection, other autoimmune disease, pregnancy or lactation led to exclusion. Whole-study findings and limits: Among thyroid clonotypes expanded above 0.001, most also appeared in blood.

The chain recombines TRBV2 with TRBJ2-5; tentative D call: TRBD2 (6 bases). Material: blood. This TCR derives from a woman aged 70-85 years with Graves' ophthalmopathy. In nucleotides, the CDR3 is TGTGCCAGCAGCCCCGGGACTCCCGTGGAGACCCAGTACTTC. Translated: CASSPGTPVETQYF.